The present T cell receptor (beta chain) was sequenced within a study of cytomegalovirus exposure and HLA in healthy donors. General study points: From TCR beta sequences, most subjects' HLA-A and HLA-B alleles were reportedly predicted accurately.

This CDR3 contains 14 residues. Germline CDR1 reads SGHAT; CDR2 reads FQNNGV. V was shortened by 4 bases and J by 1 base, with 10 bases between the two germline ends. Note on this clone: The antigen is undetermined.

Vbeta (60) and Jbeta (13) primers were used in the PCR. Sequencing was performed with immunoSEQ multiplex PCR; in TCRdb, only in-frame clones are kept and a portion is missing. The sample carries hundreds of thousands of clones, more than 55% recorded once. Donors had nominal health at sampling but likely had unrecorded immune exposures. Sequences were obtained from PBMCs. The chain links TRBV11-2 to TRBJ1-1; D perhaps matches TRBD1 (5 bases). The receptor comes from a female donor in good health and CMV-seronegative. This CDR3 is CASSSLQGNTEAFF. The CDR3 DNA is TGTGCCAGCAGCTCCCTTCAGGGGAACACTGAAGCTTTCTTT.